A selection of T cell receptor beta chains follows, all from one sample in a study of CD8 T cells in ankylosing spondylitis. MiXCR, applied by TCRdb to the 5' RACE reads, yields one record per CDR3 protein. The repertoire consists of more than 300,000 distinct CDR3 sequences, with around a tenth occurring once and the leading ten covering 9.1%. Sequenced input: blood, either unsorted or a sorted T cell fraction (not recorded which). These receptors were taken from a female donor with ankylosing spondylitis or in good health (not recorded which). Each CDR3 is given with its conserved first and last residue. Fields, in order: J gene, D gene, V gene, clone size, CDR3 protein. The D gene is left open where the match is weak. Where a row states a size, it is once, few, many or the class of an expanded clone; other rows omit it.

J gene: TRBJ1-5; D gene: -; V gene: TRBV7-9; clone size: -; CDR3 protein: CASSLGRDQPQHF
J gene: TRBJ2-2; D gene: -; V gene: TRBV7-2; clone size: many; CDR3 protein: CASSLGGNPGGELFF
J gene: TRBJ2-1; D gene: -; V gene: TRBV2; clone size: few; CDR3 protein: CATWTARNEQFF
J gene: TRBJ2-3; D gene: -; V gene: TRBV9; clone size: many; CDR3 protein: CASSVELAAREQYF
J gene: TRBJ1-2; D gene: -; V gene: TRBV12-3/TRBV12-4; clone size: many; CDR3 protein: CASRLRAQGGYTF
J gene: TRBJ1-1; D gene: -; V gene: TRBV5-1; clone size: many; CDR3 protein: CASNPLRGGIGAFF
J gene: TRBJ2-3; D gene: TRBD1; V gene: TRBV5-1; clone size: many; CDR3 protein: CASSLDTGDTDTQYF
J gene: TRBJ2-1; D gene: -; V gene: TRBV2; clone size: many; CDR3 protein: CASTSDYSYNEQFF
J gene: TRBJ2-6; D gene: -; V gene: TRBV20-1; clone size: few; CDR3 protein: CSAGTWTAWSGANVLTF
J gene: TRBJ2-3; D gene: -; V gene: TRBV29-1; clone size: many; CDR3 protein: CSVWTYFTDTQYF
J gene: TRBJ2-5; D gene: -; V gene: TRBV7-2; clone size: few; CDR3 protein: CASSRGQGGTQYF
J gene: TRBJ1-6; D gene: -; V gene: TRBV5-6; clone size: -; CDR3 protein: CASSRQAAPVVPLHF
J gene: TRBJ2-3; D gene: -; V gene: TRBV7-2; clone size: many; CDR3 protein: CASSLQRFSTDTQYF
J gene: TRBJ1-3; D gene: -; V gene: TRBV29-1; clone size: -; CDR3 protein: CSVGLVSGGSGNTIYF
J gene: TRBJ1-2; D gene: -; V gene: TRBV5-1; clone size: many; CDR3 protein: CASSSDVRGYGYTF
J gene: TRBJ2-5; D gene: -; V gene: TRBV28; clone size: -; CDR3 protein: CARPPDGTQYF
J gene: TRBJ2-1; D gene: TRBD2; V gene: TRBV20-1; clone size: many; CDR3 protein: CSACLSGGVWNEQFF
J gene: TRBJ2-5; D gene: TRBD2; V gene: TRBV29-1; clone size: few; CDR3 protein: CSVVLIEASGRGGQETQYF
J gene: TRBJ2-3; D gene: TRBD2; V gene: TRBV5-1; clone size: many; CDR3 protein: CASSLAGGSDTQYF
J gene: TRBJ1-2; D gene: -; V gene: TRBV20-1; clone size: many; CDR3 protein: CSASGLPVYGYTF
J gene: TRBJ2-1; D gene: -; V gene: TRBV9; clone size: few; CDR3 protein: CASSVGGPLDNEQFF
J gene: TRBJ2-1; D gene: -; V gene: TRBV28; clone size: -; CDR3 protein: CASSPTYRISSYNEQFF
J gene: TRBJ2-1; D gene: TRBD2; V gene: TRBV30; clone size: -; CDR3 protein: CAWSGTQAGGPYNEQFF
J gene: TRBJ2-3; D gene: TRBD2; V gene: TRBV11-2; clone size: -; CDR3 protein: CASTKEREGGSGSKNTQYF
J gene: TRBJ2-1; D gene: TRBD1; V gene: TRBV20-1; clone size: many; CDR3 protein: CSARTGSGYNEQFF
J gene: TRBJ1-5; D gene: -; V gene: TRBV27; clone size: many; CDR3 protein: CASGGGTGSYNQPQHF
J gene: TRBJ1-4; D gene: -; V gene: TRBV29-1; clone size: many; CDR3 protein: CSVEEGQKLFF
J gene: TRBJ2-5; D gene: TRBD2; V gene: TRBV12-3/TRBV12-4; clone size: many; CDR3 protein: CASSHGTSGAKTQYF
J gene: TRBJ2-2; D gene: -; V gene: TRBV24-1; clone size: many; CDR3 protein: CATSDPNLTGELFF
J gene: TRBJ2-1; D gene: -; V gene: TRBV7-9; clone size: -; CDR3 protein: CASSSPGGSYNEEFF
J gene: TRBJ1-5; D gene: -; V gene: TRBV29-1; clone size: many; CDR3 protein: CSVVGAPGQPQHF
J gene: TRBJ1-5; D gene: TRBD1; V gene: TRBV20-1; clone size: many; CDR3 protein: CSASGGTGTQPQHF
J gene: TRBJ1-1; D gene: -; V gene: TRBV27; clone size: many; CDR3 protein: CASSWPGSAAFF
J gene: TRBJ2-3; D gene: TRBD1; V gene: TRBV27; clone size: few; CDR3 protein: CASTPSGTASITQYF
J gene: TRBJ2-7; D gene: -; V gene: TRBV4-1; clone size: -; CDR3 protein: CASSQARPDEQYF
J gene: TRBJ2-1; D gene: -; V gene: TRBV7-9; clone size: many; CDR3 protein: CASSAGGGTLSYNEQFF
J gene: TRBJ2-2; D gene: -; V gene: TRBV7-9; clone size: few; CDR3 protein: CASTPRGEELFF
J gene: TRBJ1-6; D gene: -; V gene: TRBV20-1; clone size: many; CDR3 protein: CSARPPGADNSPLHF
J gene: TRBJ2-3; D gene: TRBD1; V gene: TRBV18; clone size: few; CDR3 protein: CASSPRTGVDTQYF
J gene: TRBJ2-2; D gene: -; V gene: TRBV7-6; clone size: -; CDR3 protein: CASSLGLITGELFF
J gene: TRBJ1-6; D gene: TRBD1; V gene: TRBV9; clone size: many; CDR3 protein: CASTKTGTANSPLHF
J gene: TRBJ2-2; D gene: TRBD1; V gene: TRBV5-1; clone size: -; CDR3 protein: CASSSGTGAAGELFF
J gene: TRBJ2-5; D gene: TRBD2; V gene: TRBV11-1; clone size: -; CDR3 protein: CASSLAGTSGDSQETQYF
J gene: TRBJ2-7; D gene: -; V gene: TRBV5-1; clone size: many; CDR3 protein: CASKGGDEQYF
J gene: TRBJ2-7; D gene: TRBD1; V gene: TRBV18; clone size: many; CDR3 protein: CASSPSTGGEQYF
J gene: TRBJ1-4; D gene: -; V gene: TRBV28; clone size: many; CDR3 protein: CASSFIGEKLFF
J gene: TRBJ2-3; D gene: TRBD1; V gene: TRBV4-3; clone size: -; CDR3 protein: CASSGQGRMDTQYF
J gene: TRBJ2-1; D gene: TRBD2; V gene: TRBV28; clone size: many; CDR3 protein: CASSPPGGSGANEQFF